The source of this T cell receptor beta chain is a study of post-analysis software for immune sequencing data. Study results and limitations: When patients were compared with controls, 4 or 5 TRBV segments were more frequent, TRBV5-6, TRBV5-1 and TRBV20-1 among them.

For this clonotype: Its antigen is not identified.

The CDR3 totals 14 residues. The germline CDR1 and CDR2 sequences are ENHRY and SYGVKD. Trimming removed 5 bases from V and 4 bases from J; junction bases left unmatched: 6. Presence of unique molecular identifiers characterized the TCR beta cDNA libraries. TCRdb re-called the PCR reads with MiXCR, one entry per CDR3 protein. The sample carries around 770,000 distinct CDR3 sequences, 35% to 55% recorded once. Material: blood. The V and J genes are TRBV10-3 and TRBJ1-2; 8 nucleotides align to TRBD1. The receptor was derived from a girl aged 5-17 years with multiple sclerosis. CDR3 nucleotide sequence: TGTGCCATCAGTACTGGACAGGGAAGCTATGGCTACACCTTC. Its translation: CAISTGQGSYGYTF.